What follows are 22 T cell receptor beta chains derived from one specimen sequenced in a study of OX40 agonist ivuxolimab in advanced cancers. Assay used: immunoSEQ multiplex PCR; TCRdb lists only in-frame clones, some missing. Of about 99,000 clones listed, 75% to 95% are singletons. Source: CD4+ or CD8+ T cells sorted from blood, taken in a trial of the OX40 agonist ivuxolimab. These receptors all come from an adult with an advanced solid tumor such as melanoma, head and neck, liver or kidney cancer.

This chain links TRBV7-2 with TRBJ1-5, with D unresolved. V was pared by 1 base and J by 5 bases, with 6 bases between. The CDR3 runs 13 residues. Per the germline V gene, CDR1 is SGHTA and CDR2 is FQGNSA. This chain's CDR3 is CASSLGSYQPQHF. DNA of the CDR3: TGTGCCAGCAGCTTAGGGTCCTATCAGCCCCAGCATTTT. The full variable domain, completed using reference TRBV7-2 and TRBJ1-5, is GAGVSQSPSNKVTEKGKDVELRCDPISGHTALYWYRQSLGQGLEFLIYFQGNSAPDKSGLPSDRFSAERTGGSVSTLTIQRTQQEDSAVYLCASSLGSYQPQHFGDGTRLSIL.

This chain links TRBV28 with TRBJ1-6; D is undetermined. The germline V gene encodes CDR1 MDHEN and CDR2 SYDVKM. There are 13 residues in the CDR3. The germline V and J ends were trimmed by 4 bases and 6 bases, with 7 bases remaining between them. The CDR3 region is CASSSPPNSPLHF. CDR3 DNA sequence: TGTGCCAGCAGTTCCCCCCCTAATTCACCCCTCCACTTT. The entire variable domain, with the rest obtained from reference TRBV28 and TRBJ1-6, is as follows: DVKVTQSSRYLVKRTGEKVFLECVQDMDHENMFWYRQDPGLGLRLIYFSYDVKMKEKGDIPEGYSVSREKKERFSLILESASTNQTSMYLCASSSPPNSPLHFGNGTRLTVT.

V is TRBV28 and J is TRBJ2-7; 8 bases map to TRBD2. The CDR3 has 14 amino acids. The J segment lost 3 bases and the V segment lost 5 bases, leaving 6 bases of the junction unmatched. The germline V gene encodes CDR1 MDHEN and CDR2 SYDVKM. In DNA, the CDR3 is TGTGCCAGCAGTCCCCGGCGGGGGGTCTACGAGCAGTACTTC. Its translation: CASSPRRGVYEQYF.

A single count supports this clone. CDR3 loop: CASSLLVAGNEQYF. The CDR3 DNA reads TGTGCCAGCAGCTTATTGGTAGCGGGGAACGAGCAGTACTTC. J is TRBJ2-7 and V is TRBV7-2; 8 bases agree with TRBD2. CDR3 length equals 14 residues. Germline V gene lookup returns CDR1 SGHTA and CDR2 FQGNSA. After removal of 2 bases from V and 5 bases from J, the junction contained 5 bases not matched to a gene.

In its sample, this clone was seen once. The CDR3 nucleotides are TGCGCCAGCAGCTTGCCCGGGACAGGGCCTAGCACAGATACGCAGTATTTT. It yields the protein CASSLPGTGPSTDTQYF. This sequence joins TRBV5-1 and TRBJ2-3, with TRBD1 identical over 9 bases. This CDR3 spans 17 amino acids. Germline lookup yields CDR1 SGHRS and CDR2 YFSETQ. J was trimmed by 0 bases and V by 1 base; bases with no gene match: 6.

The chain employs TRBV7-8 and TRBJ2-7; 7 bases fit TRBD1. Trimming removed 1 base from V and 6 bases from J; junction bases left unmatched: 15. This CDR3 is built from 17 residues. In germline, CDR1 is SGHVS, CDR2 FQNEAQ. The CDR3 protein is CASSLGTPDRAPTEQYF. The CDR3 DNA is TGTGCCAGCAGCTTAGGTACCCCAGACAGGGCCCCTACCGAGCAGTACTTC.

The gene calls are TRBV19 and TRBJ2-7; 8 positions match TRBD2. CDR3 size: 13 residues. Germline CDR1 and CDR2: LNHDA and SQIVND (reference sequence). The V segment lost 10 bases and the J segment 9 bases; nucleotides outside the gene matches: 14. In nucleotides, the CDR3 is TGTGCCACCTTCACTAATAGCGGGATAGGGCAGTACTTC. Protein: CATFTNSGIGQYF.

V usage is TRBV19 and J usage is TRBJ1-3; tentative D call: TRBD1 (6 bases). V lost 1 base, J lost 1 base, and 14 bases lay in between. CDR3 length: 17 residues. Germline CDR1 LNHDA, CDR2 SQIVND (reference sequence). The DNA of the CDR3 is TGTGCCAGTAGTATAGCGTCCAACAGGGCGTCTGGAAACACCATATATTTT. Residues: CASSIASNRASGNTIYF. The entire variable domain, with the rest obtained from reference TRBV19 and TRBJ1-3, is as follows: DGGITQSPKYLFRKEGQNVTLSCEQNLNHDAMYWYRQDPGQGLRLIYYSQIVNDFQKGDIAEGYSVSREKKESFPLTVTSAQKNPTAFYLCASSIASNRASGNTIYFGEGSWLTVV.

J is TRBJ1-1 and V is TRBV6-5, with D perhaps TRBD1 (5 bases). This CDR3 spans 15 amino acids. Trimming left V 6 bases short and J 4 bases short, with 18 bases between. The germline gives CDR1 MNHEY, CDR2 SVGAGI. The CDR3, as DNA: TGTGCCAGCAGCCACACCTCCAGGGTCGGCACTGAAGCTTTCTTT. Protein: CASSHTSRVGTEAFF.

V gene TRBV30 combines with J gene TRBJ2-3; 10 bases are a match to TRBD2. After removal of 2 bases from V and 3 bases from J, the junction contained 5 bases not matched to a gene. The CDR3 has 15 residues. Germline V gene data show CDR1 as GTSNPN and CDR2 as SVGIG (reference sequence). The CDR3 nucleotides read TGTGCCTGGAGTCGTAGCGGGGGGAGGACAGATACGCAGTATTTT. Protein: CAWSRSGGRTDTQYF.

The chain recombines TRBV6-6 with TRBJ1-2; tentative D call: TRBD1 (5 bases). Trimming cost V 5 bases and J 4 bases, with 11 bases left between them. This CDR3 comprises 13 residues. CDR1 MNHNY and CDR2 SVGAGI come from the germline V gene (reference sequence). This chain's CDR3 is CASSQSGLYGYTF. The CDR3 coding sequence is TGTGCCAGCAGTCAGTCAGGGCTCTATGGCTACACCTTC.

The chain uses TRBV10-2 and TRBJ2-2, with 9 bases fitting TRBD2. The CDR3 totals 16 residues. V shed 3 bases, J shed 5 bases, and the junction held 7 bases outside the gene matches. The germline V gene has CDR1 WSHSY and CDR2 SAAADI. CDR3 DNA sequence: TGCGCCAGCAGTGACCCCGGGACTAGCTGGACCGGGGAGCTGTTTTTT. Amino acid sequence: CASSDPGTSWTGELFF.

V usage is TRBV10-3 and J usage is TRBJ1-1, with D possibly TRBD1 on 5 matching bases. This CDR3 is 13 amino acids long. Germline V gene sequence: CDR1 ENHRY, CDR2 SYGVKD. V shed 11 bases and J shed 2 bases, with 15 bases lying between them. The CDR3 DNA follows: TGTGCCGTACTCGGGGGGGTCAACACTGAAGCTTTCTTT. Amino acids: CAVLGGVNTEAFF.

The V and J genes are TRBV7-6 and TRBJ2-1, with TRBD2 identical over 13 bases. The CDR3 is 16 amino acids. V gave up 5 bases and J gave up 7 bases; unmatched junction bases: 8. The germline V gene has CDR1 SGHVS and CDR2 FNYEAQ. The CDR3 reads CASSPRTSGRLNEQFF. The CDR3 bases are TGTGCCAGCAGCCCGCGGACTAGCGGGAGATTGAATGAGCAGTTCTTC.

To note about this clone: One end of the junction varies from germline; a read error may be responsible. The chain carries TRBV6-1 and TRBJ1-2; a possible D gene is TRBD1 (5 bases). CDR1 and CDR2 (germline): MNHNS, SASEGT. This CDR3 has 16 residues. The DNA of the CDR3 is TGTGCCAGCACTGAAAGGGGCCTGACATCTAACTATGGCTACACCTTC. Its translation: CASTERGLTSNYGYTF.

The chain joins TRBV19 to TRBJ1-5; 10 nucleotides line up with TRBD1. The germline V gene has CDR1 LNHDA and CDR2 SQIVND (reference sequence). The CDR3 is 15 residues long. Losses at the gene ends were 0 bases for V and 4 bases for J; bases not matched to a gene: 0. The CDR3 coding sequence is TGTGCCAGTAGTATAGAGGACAGGGGGAATCAGCCCCAGCATTTT. This codes for CASSIEDRGNQPQHF.

The V call is TRBV28, the J call TRBJ2-2; perhaps TRBD1 as D (6 bases). From germline, CDR1 is MDHEN and CDR2 SYDVKM. V was shortened by 5 bases and J by 5 bases, with 15 bases between the two germline ends. The CDR3 spans 15 residues. CDR3 nucleotide sequence: TGTGCCAGCAGTAAGCCTACAGGGTTGACCGGGGAGCTGTTTTTT. It translates to CASSKPTGLTGELFF.

J is TRBJ2-1 and V is TRBV7-2; TRBD1 agrees at 10 bases. The CDR3 totals 17 residues. The V and J ends lost 4 bases and 0 bases, in that order; junction bases with no gene match: 6. The germline V gene encodes CDR1 SGHTA and CDR2 FQGNSA. CDR3 sequence (DNA): TGTGCCAGCAGCTACGAGACAGGGGGCCTCTCCTACAATGAGCAGTTCTTC. Translation gives CASSYETGGLSYNEQFF.

This chain links TRBV28 with TRBJ2-2; the match to TRBD1 covers 10 bases. This CDR3 region has 15 residues. Losses at the gene ends were 5 bases for V and 4 bases for J; bases not matched to a gene: 4. CDR1 is MDHEN, CDR2 SYDVKM, per germline. CDR3 nucleotides: TGTGCCAGCAGTCCGGACAGGGGGATCACCGGGGAGCTGTTTTTT. Translation: CASSPDRGITGELFF.

V usage is TRBV28 and J usage is TRBJ2-1; 13 nucleotides agree with TRBD2. Trimming cost V 8 bases and J 4 bases; bases outside gene matches: 2. The CDR3 length is 14 residues. Per the germline V gene, CDR1 is MDHEN and CDR2 is SYDVKM. The DNA for the CDR3 is TGTGCCAGCGGGACTAGCGGGATTTACAATGAGCAGTTCTTC. Translated, it gives CASGTSGIYNEQFF.

CDR3 sequence: CASSELAGLAGGYNEQFF. CDR3 sequence (DNA): TGTGCCAGCAGTGAACTCGCAGGTCTAGCGGGAGGCTACAATGAGCAGTTCTTC. The V call is TRBV25-1, the J call TRBJ2-1, with TRBD2 matching over 11 bases. The CDR3 is made up of 18 amino acids. V shed 2 bases and J 3 bases; nucleotides not matched to a gene: 9. Germline lookup yields CDR1 MGHDK and CDR2 SYGVNS.

The chain couples TRBV5-4 to TRBJ2-1; no reliable D call. The ends were cut back, 4 bases at V and 0 bases at J, with 14 bases in the middle. The CDR3 has 16 residues. Germline V gene sequence: CDR1 SGHNT, CDR2 YYREEE (reference sequence). The CDR3 protein is CASSPESQSSYNEQFF. The CDR3 DNA reads TGTGCCAGCAGCCCCGAGTCCCAGAGCTCCTACAATGAGCAGTTCTTC. Full variable domain (rest looked up from reference TRBV5-4 and TRBJ2-1): ETGVTQSPTHLIKTRGQQVTLRCSSQSGHNTVSWYQQALGQGPQFIFQYYREEENGRGNFPPRFSGLQFPNYSSELNVNALELDDSALYLCASSPESQSSYNEQFFGPGTRLTVL.